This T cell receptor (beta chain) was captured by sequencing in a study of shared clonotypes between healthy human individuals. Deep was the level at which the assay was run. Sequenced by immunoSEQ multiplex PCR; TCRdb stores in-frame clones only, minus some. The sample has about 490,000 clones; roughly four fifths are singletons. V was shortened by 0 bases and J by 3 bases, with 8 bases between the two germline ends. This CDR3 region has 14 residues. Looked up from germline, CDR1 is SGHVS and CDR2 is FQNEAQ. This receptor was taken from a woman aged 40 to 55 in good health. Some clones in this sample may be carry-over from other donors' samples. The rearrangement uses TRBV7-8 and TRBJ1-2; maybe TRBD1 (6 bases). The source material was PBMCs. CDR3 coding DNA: TGTGCCAGCAGCTTAGCTACAGGGTACTATGGCTACACCTTC. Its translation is CASSLATGYYGYTF.